This T cell receptor beta chain was recorded in a study of blood T cell repertoires in COVID-19 (dated by TCRdb to 2018 to 2020). Concerning the study at large: Collaborator samples came from the United States, Italy and Spain and covered acute and convalescent phases of COVID-19. The dataset comprised deeply sampled blood TCRbeta repertoires from subjects exposed to, actively infected with, or recovered from COVID-19. Nearly every sample came with metadata listing a de-identified subject ID, COVID-19 status, age in years and sex. Samples were obtained from the ongoing ImmuneRACE study (first 160 participants) and from 1,254 subjects provided by 6 global collaborators. The prospective study material was composed of cDNA or gDNA derived from T cells, B-cell-depleted T cells, or PBMCs. Where HLA class I and class II types were available, the types were taken from metadata supplied by the sample provider, not from assay-based typing. The repertoires were made available in a free public database intended to serve as a resource for research on the immune response to SARS-CoV-2. General findings and caveats noted by the study authors: The quantity of clinical and demographic metadata differed by source and by participant and was supplied without curation.

CDR1 and CDR2 (SGHTA, FQGTGA) derive from the germline V gene. The CDR3 spans 15 residues, from the cysteine through the phenylalanine. The CDR3 DNA has 45 bases and is translated from base 1. After removal of 2 bases from V and 6 bases from J, the junction retains 6 bases not matched to a gene. Concerning this clone itself: No cognate antigen has been identified for it. There are no base qualities to consult, and no much larger clone falls within one base.

One collaborating source in Seattle enrolled patients while the patients were actively infected and followed the patients over time throughout the course of disease. Collaborating institutions collected whole blood in K2EDTA tubes following their own protocols. For TCRbeta analysis, collaborators shipped samples in one of three forms: frozen whole blood, isolated PBMCs, or DNA extracted from either of those sample types. TCRbeta CDR3 regions were amplified from genomic DNA by means of the immunoSEQ Assay, a bias-controlled multiplex PCR. The source study handled its data this way. The number of nucleated cells in each sample was estimated by amplification of reference gene primers within the assay. To quantify the absolute abundance of each unique TCRbeta CDR3 rearrangement, sequence reads were collapsed and filtered. For each sample, productive Simpson clonality was calculated as the square root of Simpson's diversity index across productive rearrangements. TCRdb carries this immuneACCESS record with in-frame sequences only. Its versions omit some clonotypes, under half of them owing to an unresolved V gene in the studies checked, with the rest unexplained. The V and J calls and clone size are taken from that table; D and trimming were inferred from the DNA. The sample records tens of thousands of clones, roughly 80% of which are singletons. The ten biggest clones cover around 5.2% of the sample.

The V gene is TRBV7-3 and the J gene is TRBJ2-3; a stretch of 9 junction bases matches TRBD2. The source is a man aged 80 or over with COVID-19, enrolled during active disease. Sequencing used peripheral blood. The CDR3 protein: CASSLVLAGLDTQYF. The nucleotide sequence reads as follows: TGTGCCAGCAGCTTAGTGCTAGCGGGGCTGGATACGCAGTATTTT.